The 27 T cell receptor beta chains below all came from one sample that was sequenced in a study of patients and donors after allogeneic stem cell transplantation. MiXCR was run by TCRdb on the RT-PCR reads, yielding one entry per CDR3 protein. The table includes approximately 160,000 distinct CDR3 sequences, about 32% detected once. What was sequenced was blood, either unsorted or a sorted T cell fraction (not recorded which). The receptor source for this set is a human donor who was either an allogeneic HSCT recipient or a stem cell or donor lymphocyte infusion donor (not recorded which). It is not recorded whose cells these are; they may come from a transplant donor.

The V call is TRBV7-2, the J call TRBJ1-2; no clear D gene. This CDR3 spans 12 amino acids. CDR1 is SGHTA and CDR2 is FQGNSA in the germline V gene. The germline V and J ends were trimmed by 1 base and 7 bases, with 7 bases remaining between them. CDR3 residues: CASSLGSVGYTF. CDR3 coding DNA: TGTGCCAGCAGCTTAGGCTCAGTTGGCTACACCTTC.

This clonotype was counted ten times or more. The genes are TRBV27 and TRBJ1-5; D uncertain. The germline CDR1 and CDR2 sequences are MNHEY and SMNVEV (reference sequence). The length of the CDR3 is 14 residues. Trimming removed 0 bases at V and 2 bases at J, with 5 bases between. The chain's CDR3 is CASSLSRGNQPQHF. Here the CDR3 DNA reads TGTGCCAGCAGTTTATCGAGAGGCAATCAGCCCCAGCATTTT.

This clonotype was detected a few times. A read error may account for a junction end that differs from germline. CDR3 coding DNA: TGTGCTAGCAGCTTAGAGACATCTCAAGAGACCCAGTACTTC. It specifies CASSLETSQETQYF. The chain combines TRBV7-7 with TRBJ2-5; D gene ambiguous. The CDR3 has 14 amino acids. The germline V gene encodes CDR1 SSHAT and CDR2 FNYEAQ (reference sequence).

The chain uses TRBV3-1 and TRBJ2-3; no clear D gene. Trimming left V 4 bases short and J 3 bases short, with 11 bases between. CDR3 length equals 14 residues. Germline-derived CDR1 and CDR2 are LGHDT and YNNKEL (reference sequence). The CDR3 here is CASSPQVVTDTQYF. For the CDR3, the DNA is TGTGCCAGCAGCCCTCAGGTAGTTACAGATACGCAGTATTTT.

The chain joins TRBV10-3 to TRBJ2-5; D ambiguous. Germline V lookup: CDR1 ENHRY, CDR2 SYGVKD. Between the trimmed V and J ends, which lost 0 bases and 4 bases, there was a span of 15 bases. This CDR3 is 16 amino acids long. In DNA form, the CDR3 reads TGTGCCATCAGTGAGTCTGGGTATGGCGGAGTAGAGACCCAGTACTTC. This translates into CAISESGYGGVETQYF.

This clonotype was observed a handful of times. The rearrangement links TRBV12-3 or TRBV12-4 to TRBJ1-5, with TRBD1 identical over 7 bases. With V trimmed by 7 bases and J by 6 bases, 6 bases remained unmatched. There are 13 residues in the CDR3. CDR3 DNA: TGTGCCAGCAACATAAACAGGGGTCAGCCCCAGCATTTT. Amino acids: CASNINRGQPQHF.

The chain is built from TRBV28 and TRBJ2-3; 7 bases fit TRBD1. Per germline, CDR1 MDHEN and CDR2 SYDVKM. The V segment lost 2 bases and the J segment 2 bases; nucleotides outside the gene matches: 7. The CDR3 has 16 residues. In DNA form, the CDR3 reads TGTGCCAGCAGTTTAGTAGGGGGCGTGAACACAGATACGCAGTATTTT. It specifies CASSLVGGVNTDTQYF.

This clonotype was found a few times. This chain links TRBV5-1 with TRBJ1-4; TRBD1 aligns across 8 bases. Trimming at V came to 3 bases and at J to 7 bases, leaving 2 bases not matched to a gene. This CDR3 region has 13 residues. The germline gives CDR1 SGHRS, CDR2 YFSETQ. Here the CDR3 DNA reads TGCGCCAGCAGCTCGGACAGGGTTGAAAAACTGTTTTTT. Residues: CASSSDRVEKLFF.

This clonotype occurred a few times. The chain recombines TRBV6-5 with TRBJ1-6, with a weak D call TRBD1 (6 bases). Trimming shortened V by 5 bases and J by 0 bases, and 14 bases separated the two germline ends. The CDR3 covers 17 residues. In germline, CDR1 is MNHEY, CDR2 SVGAGI. CDR3 in DNA: TGTGCCAGCAGTCTGGACAGTTTGAGCTCCTATAATTCACCCCTCCACTTT. Translation: CASSLDSLSSYNSPLHF.

This clonotype has more than one count but fewer than ten. The chain links TRBV18 to TRBJ2-7, with D possibly matching TRBD2 (6 bases). There are 14 residues in the CDR3. Germline CDR1 KGHSH, CDR2 LQKENI. The V gene lost 3 bases and the J gene lost 1 base, with 10 bases spanning the gap. The CDR3: CASSPVAASYEQYF. The CDR3 DNA follows: TGTGCCAGCTCACCGGTAGCGGCTTCCTACGAGCAGTACTTC.

The table lists this clonotype with a few counts. The gene calls are TRBV9 and TRBJ2-3, with TRBD2 identical over 14 bases. The CDR3 consists of 16 residues. Germline V gene data show CDR1 as SGDLS and CDR2 as YYNGEE. Trimming took 2 bases from V and 8 from J; bases not matched to a gene: 7. CDR3 sequence reads: CASSVTSGRAISTQYF. CDR3 DNA: TGTGCCAGCAGCGTGACTAGCGGGAGGGCCATTTCTACGCAGTATTTT. Full variable domain (rest looked up from reference TRBV9 and TRBJ2-3): DSGVTQTPKHLITATGQRVTLRCSPRSGDLSVYWYQQSLDQGLQFLIQYYNGEERAKGNILERFSAQQFPDLHSELNLSSLELGDSALYFCASSVTSGRAISTQYFGPGTRLTVL.

The V and J genes are TRBV5-6 and TRBJ1-2; D call uncertain. The length of the CDR3 is 11 residues. Germline-derived CDR1 and CDR2 are SGHDT and YYEEEE. The ends were cut back, 0 bases at V and 6 bases at J, with 3 bases in the middle. The CDR3 region is CASSLANGYTF. The CDR3 region has the DNA TGTGCCAGCAGCTTGGCTAATGGCTACACCTTC.

The V gene is TRBV5-1, the J gene TRBJ2-3; D possibly corresponds to TRBD1 (5 bases). The length of the CDR3 is 11 residues. CDR1 is SGHRS and CDR2 is YFSETQ in the germline V gene. With 7 bases removed from V and 6 bases from J, the gap between germline ends came to 9 bases. As DNA, the CDR3 is TGCGCCAGCGTGGGGCTGGATACGCAGTATTTT. Protein product: CASVGLDTQYF.

As to this clonotype: A read error may account for a junction end that differs from germline. The gene calls are TRBV20-1 and TRBJ1-5; 7 nucleotides match TRBD1. Germline CDR1 and CDR2: DFQATT and SNEGSKA (reference sequence). The CDR3 covers 14 residues. CDR3 sequence reads: CSARGGSGNQPQHF. CDR3 DNA: TGCAGTGCCAGAGGGGGCTCGGGCAATCAGCCCCAGCATTTT.

In its sample, this clonotype was seen a few times. The chain employs TRBV12-3 or TRBV12-4 and TRBJ2-3, with D uncertain. Deletions cut 6 bases from V and 4 bases from J, with 8 bases between. This CDR3 is built from 12 residues. CDR3 sequence reads: CASSPWADTQYF. CDR3 DNA: TGTGCCAGCAGCCCCTGGGCAGATACGCAGTATTTT.

This clonotype was seen a handful of times. The chain joins TRBV12-3 or TRBV12-4 to TRBJ1-1, with 7 bases matching TRBD1. The junction had 10 bases not matched to a gene; V was cut back by 4 bases and J by 8 bases. The CDR3 totals 14 residues. This CDR3 is CASSSGTAALEAFF. The CDR3 DNA sequence: TGTGCCAGCAGTTCCGGGACAGCCGCATTAGAAGCTTTCTTT.

This clonotype has a count of ten or more. The V gene is TRBV18, the J gene TRBJ1-4; D gene ambiguous. There are 13 residues in the CDR3. Germline CDR1 and CDR2: KGHSH and LQKENI. Between the trimmed V and J ends, which lost 0 bases and 4 bases, there was a span of 3 bases. The DNA of the CDR3 is TGTGCCAGCTCACCACCGATTAATGAAAAACTGTTTTTT. This encodes CASSPPINEKLFF.

The table lists this clonotype with a few counts. This chain's CDR3 is CSASGGTGVHQPQHF. Written as DNA, the CDR3 is TGCAGTGCTAGTGGGGGGACAGGGGTCCATCAGCCCCAGCATTTT. This chain connects TRBV20-1 to TRBJ1-5, with 10 bases fitting TRBD1. This CDR3 spans 15 amino acids. V lost 3 bases to trimming and J lost 5 bases; unmatched junction nucleotides: 7. Germline CDR1 reads DFQATT; CDR2 reads SNEGSKA (reference sequence).

CDR3 in DNA: TGCAGTGCTCGGAGGACTCTTGGGGAAAAACTGTTTTTT. The encoded protein is CSARRTLGEKLFF. J is TRBJ1-4 and V is TRBV20-1; no reliable D call. There are 13 residues in the CDR3. CDR1 and CDR2 (germline): DFQATT, SNEGSKA (reference sequence). Trimming left V 5 bases short and J 8 bases short, with 15 bases between.

The chain carries TRBV11-1 and TRBJ2-7; D uncertain. V was pared by 2 bases and J by 6 bases, with 8 bases between. The germline gives CDR1 SGHAT, CDR2 FQDESV (reference sequence). This CDR3 contains 12 residues. CDR3 sequence reads: CASSLNWREQYF. Written as DNA, the CDR3 is TGTGCCAGCAGCTTAAATTGGCGCGAGCAGTACTTC.

The rearrangement links TRBV7-6 to TRBJ1-1; D remains ambiguous. CDR3 length: 13 residues. Between the trimmed V and J ends, which lost 5 bases and 4 bases, there was a span of 11 bases. Germline values: CDR1 SGHVS, CDR2 FNYEAQ. As DNA, the CDR3 is TGTGCCAGCAGCGCCGGTGTTGGCACTGAAGCTTTCTTT. Protein sequence: CASSAGVGTEAFF. Using reference TRBV7-6 and TRBJ1-1 for the parts outside the CDR3, the full variable domain is GAGVSQSPRYKVTKRGQDVALRCDPISGHVSLYWYRQALGQGPEFLTYFNYEAQQDKSGLPNDRFSAERPEGSISTLTIQRTEQRDSAMYRCASSAGVGTEAFFGQGTRLTVV.

CDR3 nucleotide sequence: TGTGCCACGAGGTTTTTGCGGGAGGACAATGAGCAGTTCTTC. Protein: CATRFLREDNEQFF. This chain joins TRBV6-5 and TRBJ2-1; 8 bases line up with TRBD2. CDR3 length: 14 residues. The germline gives CDR1 MNHEY, CDR2 SVGAGI. The V segment lost 10 bases and the J segment 5 bases; nucleotides outside the gene matches: 10.

This clonotype was observed a handful of times. The chain uses TRBV24-1 and TRBJ2-3; D tentatively reads TRBD1 or TRBD2 (5 bases each). Between the trimmed V and J ends, which lost 4 bases and 15 bases, there was a span of 22 bases. The CDR3 runs 14 residues. CDR1 is KGHDR, CDR2 SFDVKD, per germline. The CDR3 spells CATSEEVWGSTHYF. The CDR3, as DNA: TGTGCCACCAGTGAGGAGGTTTGGGGCTCAACACACTATTTT.

The chain's CDR3 is CATSRVGQTYEKLFF. Written as DNA, the CDR3 is TGTGCCACCAGCAGAGTGGGGCAGACCTATGAAAAACTGTTTTTT. The J gene is TRBJ1-4, the V gene TRBV15; TRBD1 is a possible D gene (5 bases). This CDR3 spans 15 amino acids. Germline V gives CDR1 LNHNV, CDR2 YYDKDF (reference sequence). V was shortened by 1 base and J by 6 bases, with 12 bases between the two germline ends.

This clonotype occurred many times. The chain employs TRBV3-1 and TRBJ1-1, with D maybe TRBD1 (6 bases). There are 13 residues in the CDR3. CDR1 LGHDT and CDR2 YNNKEL come from the germline V gene (reference sequence). V dropped 1 base and J dropped 7 bases, with 10 bases sitting between them. DNA for the CDR3: TGTGCCAGCAGCCAAGGTAGGGGGATTGAAGCTTTCTTT. Protein: CASSQGRGIEAFF.

This clonotype has ten or more counts. The rearrangement uses TRBV27 and TRBJ1-1; D uncertain. The CDR3 covers 13 residues. Between the trimmed V and J ends, which lost 2 bases and 4 bases, there was a span of 8 bases. CDR1 is MNHEY, CDR2 SMNVEV, per germline (reference sequence). DNA of the CDR3: TGTGCCAGCAGTTTAGCGGTAACCACTGAAGCTTTCTTT. This sequence encodes CASSLAVTTEAFF.

The genes are TRBV10-3 and TRBJ1-2; 7 nucleotides align to TRBD1. V lost 3 bases and J lost 4; bases outside the gene matches: 2. The germline V gene has CDR1 ENHRY and CDR2 SYGVKD. The CDR3 covers 13 residues. Written as DNA, the CDR3 is TGTGCCATCAGTGATAGGGACAGCTATGGCTACACCTTC. It codes for CAISDRDSYGYTF.